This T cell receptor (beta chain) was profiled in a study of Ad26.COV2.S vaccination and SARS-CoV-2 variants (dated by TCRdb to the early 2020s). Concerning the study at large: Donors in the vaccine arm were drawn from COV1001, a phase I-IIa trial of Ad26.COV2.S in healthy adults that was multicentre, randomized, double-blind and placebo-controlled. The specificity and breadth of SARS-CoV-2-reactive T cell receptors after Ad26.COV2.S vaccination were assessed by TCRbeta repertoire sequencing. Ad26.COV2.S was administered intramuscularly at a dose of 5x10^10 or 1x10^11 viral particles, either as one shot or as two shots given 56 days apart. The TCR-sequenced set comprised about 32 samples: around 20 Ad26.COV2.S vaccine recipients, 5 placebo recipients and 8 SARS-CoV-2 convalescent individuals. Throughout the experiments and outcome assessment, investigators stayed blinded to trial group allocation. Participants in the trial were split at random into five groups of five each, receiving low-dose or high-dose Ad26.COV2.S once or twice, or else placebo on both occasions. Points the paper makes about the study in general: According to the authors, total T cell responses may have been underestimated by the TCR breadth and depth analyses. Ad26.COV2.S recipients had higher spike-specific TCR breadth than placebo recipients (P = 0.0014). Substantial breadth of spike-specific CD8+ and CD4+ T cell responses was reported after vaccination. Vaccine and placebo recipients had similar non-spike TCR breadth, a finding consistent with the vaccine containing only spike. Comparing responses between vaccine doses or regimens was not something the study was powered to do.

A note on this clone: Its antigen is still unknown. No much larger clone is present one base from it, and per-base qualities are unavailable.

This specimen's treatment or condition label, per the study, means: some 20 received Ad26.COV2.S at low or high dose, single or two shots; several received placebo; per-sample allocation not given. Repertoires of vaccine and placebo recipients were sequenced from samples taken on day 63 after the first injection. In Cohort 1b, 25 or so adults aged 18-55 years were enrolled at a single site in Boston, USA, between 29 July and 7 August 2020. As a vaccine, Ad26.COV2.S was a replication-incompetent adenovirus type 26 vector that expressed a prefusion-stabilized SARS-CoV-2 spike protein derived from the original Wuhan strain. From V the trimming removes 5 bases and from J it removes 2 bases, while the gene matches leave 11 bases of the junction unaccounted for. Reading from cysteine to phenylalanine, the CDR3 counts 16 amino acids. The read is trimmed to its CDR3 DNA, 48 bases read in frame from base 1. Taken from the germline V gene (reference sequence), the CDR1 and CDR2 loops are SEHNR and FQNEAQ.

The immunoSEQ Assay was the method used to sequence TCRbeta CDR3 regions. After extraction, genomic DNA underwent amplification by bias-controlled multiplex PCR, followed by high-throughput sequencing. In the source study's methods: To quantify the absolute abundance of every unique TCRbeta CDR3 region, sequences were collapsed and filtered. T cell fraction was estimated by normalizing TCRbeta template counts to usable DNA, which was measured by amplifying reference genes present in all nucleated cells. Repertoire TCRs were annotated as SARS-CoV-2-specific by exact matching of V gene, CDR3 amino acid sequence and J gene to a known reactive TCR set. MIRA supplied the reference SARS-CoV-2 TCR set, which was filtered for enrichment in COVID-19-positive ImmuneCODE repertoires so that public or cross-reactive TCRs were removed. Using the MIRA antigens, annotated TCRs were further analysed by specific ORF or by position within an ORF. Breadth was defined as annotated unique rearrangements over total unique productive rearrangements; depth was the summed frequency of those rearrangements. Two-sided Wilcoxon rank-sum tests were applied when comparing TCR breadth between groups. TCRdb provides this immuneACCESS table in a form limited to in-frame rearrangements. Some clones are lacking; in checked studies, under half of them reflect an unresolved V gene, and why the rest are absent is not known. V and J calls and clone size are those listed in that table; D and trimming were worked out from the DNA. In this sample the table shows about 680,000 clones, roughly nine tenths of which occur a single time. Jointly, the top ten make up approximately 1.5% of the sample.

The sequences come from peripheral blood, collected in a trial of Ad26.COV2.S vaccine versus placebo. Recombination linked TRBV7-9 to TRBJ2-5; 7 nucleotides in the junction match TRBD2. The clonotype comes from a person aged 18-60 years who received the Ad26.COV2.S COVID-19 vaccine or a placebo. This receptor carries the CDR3 CASSDGQAGYQETQYF. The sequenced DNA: TGTGCCAGCAGCGACGGTCAAGCGGGGTATCAAGAGACCCAGTACTTC. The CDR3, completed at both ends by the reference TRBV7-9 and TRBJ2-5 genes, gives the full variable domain DTGVSQNPRHKITKRGQNVTFRCDPISEHNRLYWYRQTLGQGPEFLTYFQNEAQLEKSRLLSDRFSAERPKGSFSTLEIQRTEQGDSAMYLCASSDGQAGYQETQYFGPGTRLLVL.